Listed here are 9 T cell receptor beta chains from one sample, sequenced in a study of human T cells and chemical hapten exposure. Sample time point: patch test 2, 6 weeks after DPC sensitization. Treatment indicated: therapeutic diphenylcyclopropenone sensitization with weekly scalp DPC. TCRdb used MiXCR to reprocess the RACE reads, holding one entry per CDR3 protein. The data show roughly 84,000 distinct CDR3 sequences, under 11% seen once. This specimen consisted of whole blood, obtained in connection with sensitization to the hapten diphenylcyclopropenone (DPC). These TCRs come from a woman aged 50 to 60 with alopecia areata. Some clones in this sample may be carry-over from other donors' samples.

This clonotype was detected only a few times. The CDR3 bases are TGTGCCAGCAGTTCTACGCGGTATTTAGGCACAGATACGCAGTATTTT. This gives the protein CASSSTRYLGTDTQYF. The rearrangement links TRBV27 to TRBJ2-3; D is ambiguous. V lost 4 bases and J lost 1, with 15 bases in between. The CDR3 consists of 16 residues. Germline lookup yields CDR1 MNHEY and CDR2 SMNVEV (reference sequence).

This clonotype was detected many times. The chain links TRBV7-6 to TRBJ1-4; the D gene is possibly TRBD1 (5 bases). V lost 5 bases, J lost 8 bases, and 18 bases lay in between. The CDR3 spans 15 residues. Germline V gene data show CDR1 as SGHVS and CDR2 as FNYEAQ. This CDR3 reads CASSARDYQGEKLFF. The CDR3 DNA is TGTGCCAGCAGCGCCCGGGACTATCAAGGGGAAAAACTGTTTTTT.

This clonotype was picked up many times. DNA for the CDR3: TGTGCCTGGAGTCAGGGAGGGCAAGAGACCCAGTACTTC. This sequence encodes CAWSQGGQETQYF. The chain uses TRBV30 and TRBJ2-5; TRBD2 aligns across 7 bases. This CDR3 is built from 13 residues. V lost 2 bases, J lost 2 bases, and 2 bases stayed unmatched. CDR1 GTSNPN and CDR2 SVGIG come from the germline V gene (reference sequence).

In this sample, this clonotype turned up a few times. The chain carries TRBV7-9 and TRBJ2-1; D is undetermined. This CDR3 has 15 residues. Germline V lookup: CDR1 SEHNR, CDR2 FQNEAQ (reference sequence). Trimming stripped 4 bases from V and 2 bases from J, with 12 bases between. The CDR3 is CASSSRLPAYNEQFF. The CDR3 nucleotides are TGTGCCAGCAGCTCGAGACTGCCCGCCTACAATGAGCAGTTCTTC.

In this sample, this clonotype turned up many times. The chain has TRBV29-1 and TRBJ1-5, with 10 bases identical to TRBD1. The trim removed 7 bases at V and 4 bases at J, leaving 4 bases unmatched. The germline V gene encodes CDR1 SQVTM and CDR2 ANQGSEA. This CDR3 has 13 amino acids. The CDR3 is CSGGQGGNQPQHF. Here the CDR3 DNA reads TGCAGCGGCGGACAGGGGGGAAATCAGCCCCAGCATTTT.

This clonotype has a handful of counts. The V and J genes are TRBV11-3 and TRBJ2-5, with D possibly matching TRBD2 (5 bases). Per the germline V gene, CDR1 is SGHNT and CDR2 is YENEEA. With 4 bases removed from V and 2 bases from J, the gap between germline ends came to 11 bases. The CDR3 has 14 residues. Here the CDR3 reads CASSSSGGQETQYF. DNA for the CDR3: TGTGCCAGCAGCTCATCCGGCGGGCAAGAGACCCAGTACTTC.

This chain uses TRBV12-3 or TRBV12-4 with TRBJ2-1; TRBD1 is a possible D gene (6 bases). This CDR3 has 14 amino acids. V was trimmed by 10 bases and J by 2 bases, leaving 15 bases between them. CDR3 nucleotides: TGTGCCATAATACAGGGCACACCCTACAATGAGCAGTTCTTC. Encoded protein: CAIIQGTPYNEQFF.

This clonotype was counted many times. The chain employs TRBV6-1 and TRBJ2-7; D gene unclear. V lost 4 bases, J lost 0 bases, and 10 bases lay in between. In germline, CDR1 is MNHNS, CDR2 SASEGT. CDR3 length equals 14 residues. The CDR3: CASSVGGSSYEQYF. The CDR3 nucleotides read TGTGCCAGCAGTGTGGGCGGTAGCTCCTACGAGCAGTACTTC.

Here the CDR3 reads CASSTSRDYQGYEQYF. The CDR3 coding sequence is TGTGCCAGCTCAACCTCGCGTGACTACCAAGGATACGAGCAGTACTTC. The genes are TRBV18 and TRBJ2-7; perhaps TRBD2 as D (5 bases). Germline CDR1 reads KGHSH; CDR2 reads LQKENI. Deletions cut 5 bases from V and 4 bases from J, with 21 bases between. There are 16 residues in the CDR3.